Listed below are T cell receptor beta chains from one sample, sequenced in a study of cytomegalovirus exposure and HLA in healthy donors. Using immunoSEQ multiplex PCR, the repertoire was profiled, and TCRdb retains in-frame clones only, with some absent. Here the sample spans some 200,000 clones, around 77% being singletons. The sample taken for sequencing was PBMCs. These receptors were obtained from a woman in her 30s in good health and CMV-seronegative. Both conserved end residues are part of each CDR3. A D gene is named only where the DNA matches it firmly. Where a row states a size, it is once, few, many or the class of an expanded clone; other rows omit it.

CDR3: CASREGWTTGELFF
DNA: TGTGCCAGCCGCGAAGGGTGGACAACCGGGGAGCTGTTTTTT
J: TRBJ2-2
V: TRBV6-4
size: few
D: NA

CDR3: CASSQAGGWSYGYTF
DNA: TGCGCCAGCAGCCAAGCCGGGGGATGGAGCTATGGCTACACCTTC
J: TRBJ1-2
V: TRBV4-1
size: NA
D: NA

CDR3: CASSGYSPSGDEQYF
DNA: TGTGCCAGCAGTGGCTACAGTCCCTCGGGGGACGAGCAGTACTTC
J: TRBJ2-7
V: TRBV6-1
size: NA
D: NA

CDR3: CASSFGTKSYEQYF
DNA: TGCGCCAGCAGCTTCGGGACTAAATCCTACGAGCAGTACTTC
J: TRBJ2-7
V: TRBV5-1
size: NA
D: TRBD2

CDR3: CAWRRTSSYNEQFF
DNA: TGTGCCTGGCGGCGTACTAGCTCCTACAATGAGCAGTTCTTC
J: TRBJ2-1
V: TRBV30
size: many
D: NA

CDR3: CASSLSGGDSPLHF
DNA: TGTGCCAGCAGCTTATCGGGGGGGGATTCACCCCTCCACTTT
J: TRBJ1-6
V: TRBV7-9
size: NA
D: NA

CDR3: CASRGLAVGVQGTQYF
DNA: TGCGCCAGCAGGGGACTAGCGGTGGGGGTGCAGGGCACGCAGTATTTT
J: TRBJ2-3
V: TRBV5-1
size: once
D: TRBD2

CDR3: CSARGETQYF
DNA: TGCAGTGCGCGAGGGGAGACCCAGTACTTC
J: TRBJ2-5
V: TRBV20-1
size: NA
D: NA

CDR3: CASSPRGSQYF
DNA: TGTGCCAGCAGCCCAAGGGGGTCCCAGTATTTT
J: TRBJ2-3
V: TRBV7-2
size: NA
D: NA

CDR3: CASSPNSGGYNEQFF
DNA: TGTGCCAGCTCACCGAATAGCGGGGGCTACAATGAGCAGTTCTTC
J: TRBJ2-1
V: TRBV18
size: NA
D: TRBD2

CDR3: CASSVSTGGPGGYTF
DNA: TGTGCCAGCAGCGTATCGACAGGGGGACCTGGCGGCTACACCTTC
J: TRBJ1-2
V: TRBV9
size: NA
D: TRBD1

CDR3: CAISVGGRLAGAEETQYF
DNA: TGTGCCATCAGTGTGGGTGGGCGACTAGCGGGAGCAGAGGAGACCCAGTACTTC
J: TRBJ2-5
V: TRBV10-3
size: NA
D: TRBD2

CDR3: CASSTPDRTYEQYF
DNA: TGTGCCAGTAGTACCCCCGACAGGACCTACGAGCAGTACTTC
J: TRBJ2-7
V: TRBV19
size: NA
D: NA

CDR3: CASSLFSGNSNNSPLHF
DNA: TGCGCCAGCAGCTTGTTTTCAGGGAATTCGAATAATTCACCCCTCCACTTT
J: TRBJ1-6
V: TRBV5-1
size: NA
D: NA

CDR3: CASSVQDGSEYSIYF
DNA: TGTGCCAGCAGCGTGCAAGACGGGTCGGAGTACTCCATATATTTT
J: TRBJ1-3
V: TRBV9
size: NA
D: NA

CDR3: CASAERRSTGELFF
DNA: TGTGCCAGCGCTGAGAGGAGGTCCACCGGGGAGCTGTTTTTT
J: TRBJ2-2
V: TRBV2
size: NA
D: NA

CDR3: CASTSGQGAATRDNEQFF
DNA: TGTGCCAGCACCAGCGGGCAGGGTGCAGCGACCCGGGACAATGAGCAGTTCTTC
J: TRBJ2-1
V: TRBV7-2
size: NA
D: NA

CDR3: CASSPTMGRAPNSPLHF
DNA: TGCGCCAGCAGCCCGACGATGGGCAGGGCCCCGAACTCACCCCTCCACTTT
J: TRBJ1-6
V: TRBV5-1
size: NA
D: NA

CDR3: CASSFWMGGTYNEQFF
DNA: TGTGCCAGCAGTTTTTGGATGGGGGGGACCTACAATGAGCAGTTCTTC
J: TRBJ2-1
V: TRBV27
size: NA
D: TRBD2

CDR3: CAISDRRQGAAYEQYF
DNA: TGTGCCATCAGTGATCGGCGACAGGGGGCGGCATACGAGCAGTACTTC
J: TRBJ2-7
V: TRBV10-3
size: NA
D: TRBD1

CDR3: CASSLVWTGEYGYTF
DNA: TGCGCCAGCAGCTTGGTATGGACAGGGGAATATGGCTACACCTTC
J: TRBJ1-2
V: TRBV5-1
size: NA
D: TRBD1

CDR3: CASSVNRDRGYNEQFF
DNA: TGTGCCAGCAGTGTCAACCGGGACAGAGGATACAATGAGCAGTTCTTC
J: TRBJ2-1
V: TRBV6-1
size: NA
D: TRBD1

CDR3: CASTMTGDYNEQFF
DNA: TGCGCCAGCACAATGACAGGGGACTACAATGAGCAGTTCTTC
J: TRBJ2-1
V: TRBV5-1
size: NA
D: TRBD1

CDR3: CASSPKPQGTGTDTQYF
DNA: TGTGCCAGCAGCCCAAAACCCCAGGGGACGGGCACAGATACGCAGTATTTT
J: TRBJ2-3
V: TRBV5-4
size: NA
D: NA

CDR3: CASSLADRASANEQFF
DNA: TGCGCCAGCAGCTTGGCCGACAGGGCTTCCGCGAATGAGCAGTTCTTC
J: TRBJ2-1
V: TRBV5-1
size: NA
D: TRBD1

CDR3: CASSQEMLAGKSFAADTQYF
DNA: TGTGCCAGCAGCCAAGAAATGCTAGCGGGAAAGTCTTTTGCAGCAGATACGCAGTATTTT
J: TRBJ2-3
V: TRBV4-2
size: NA
D: TRBD2

CDR3: CASSFEAVATQYF
DNA: TGTGCCAGCAGCTTTGAAGCGGTTGCGACCCAGTACTTC
J: TRBJ2-5
V: TRBV7-8
size: NA
D: NA

CDR3: CASSPREGGADTQYF
DNA: TGCGCCAGCAGCCCCCGTGAAGGAGGCGCAGATACGCAGTATTTT
J: TRBJ2-3
V: TRBV5-1
size: NA
D: NA

CDR3: CASSPPGTGGSGANVLTF
DNA: TGTGCCAGCAGCCCCCCCGGGACAGGGGGCTCTGGGGCCAACGTCCTGACTTTC
J: TRBJ2-6
V: TRBV7-9
size: NA
D: TRBD1

CDR3: CASSQGLAGSYEQYF
DNA: TGCGCCAGCAGCCAAGGGTTAGCGGGAAGTTACGAGCAGTACTTC
J: TRBJ2-7
V: TRBV4-1
size: NA
D: TRBD2

CDR3: CASSFGGYTGELFF
DNA: TGTGCCAGCAGTTTTGGGGGCTATACCGGGGAGCTGTTTTTT
J: TRBJ2-2
V: TRBV27
size: once
D: NA

CDR3: CASSYGAAAYEQYF
DNA: TGTGCCAGCAGTTACGGCGCCGCGGCCTACGAGCAGTACTTC
J: TRBJ2-7
V: TRBV6-5
size: few
D: NA

CDR3: CASSLELAGGNEQFF
DNA: TGTGCCAGCAGCTTGGAACTAGCGGGAGGCAATGAGCAGTTCTTC
J: TRBJ2-1
V: TRBV5-4
size: NA
D: TRBD2

CDR3: CASSGGSGKSTDTQYF
DNA: TGTGCCAGCAGCGGTGGTAGCGGCAAGAGCACAGATACGCAGTATTTT
J: TRBJ2-3
V: TRBV11-3
size: NA
D: NA

CDR3: CAMWGGFAEAFF
DNA: TGTGCCATGTGGGGGGGGTTTGCTGAAGCTTTCTTT
J: TRBJ1-1
V: TRBV10-3
size: few
D: NA

CDR3: CASSVEAGGLSSYNEQFF
DNA: TGTGCCAGCAGCGTAGAAGCGGGGGGGTTAAGCTCCTACAATGAGCAGTTCTTC
J: TRBJ2-1
V: TRBV9
size: NA
D: TRBD2

CDR3: CASSVESGNQPQHF
DNA: TGTGCCAGCAGTGTTGAGTCTGGCAATCAGCCCCAGCATTTT
J: TRBJ1-5
V: TRBV2
size: NA
D: NA

CDR3: CASSPKEGASSSYEQYF
DNA: TGCGCCAGCAGCCCCAAAGAGGGGGCTAGTAGCTCCTACGAGCAGTACTTC
J: TRBJ2-7
V: TRBV4-1
size: NA
D: TRBD1

CDR3: CASSWAVNTGELFF
DNA: TGTGCCAGCAGTTGGGCTGTGAACACCGGGGAGCTGTTTTTT
J: TRBJ2-2
V: TRBV28
size: once
D: NA

CDR3: CASRVGTNDEQYF
DNA: TGCGCCAGCCGTGTCGGGACAAATGACGAGCAGTACTTC
J: TRBJ2-7
V: TRBV5-1
size: NA
D: NA

CDR3: CSASGKGGTDGYTF
DNA: TGCAGCGCCTCGGGGAAGGGGGGGACGGATGGCTACACCTTC
J: TRBJ1-2
V: TRBV29-1
size: NA
D: NA

CDR3: CASIPGQGFNYGYPF
DNA: TGTGCCAGCATCCCCGGACAGGGCTTTAACTATGGCTACCCCTTC
J: TRBJ1-2
V: TRBV6-1
size: NA
D: TRBD1

CDR3: CASSEWEGNQPQHF
DNA: TGTGCCAGCAGTGAATGGGAGGGTAATCAGCCCCAGCATTTT
J: TRBJ1-5
V: TRBV6-1
size: NA
D: NA

CDR3: CASSRTGATYEQYF
DNA: TGTGCCAGCAGTAGGACAGGAGCCACCTACGAGCAGTACTTC
J: TRBJ2-7
V: TRBV28
size: NA
D: TRBD1

CDR3: CASSLASRVTDTQYF
DNA: TGTGCCAGCAGCTTGGCTAGTCGCGTCACAGATACGCAGTATTTT
J: TRBJ2-3
V: TRBV5-4
size: NA
D: NA

CDR3: CASSREGMSSYNEQFF
DNA: TGCGCCAGCAGCCGGGAGGGGATGAGCTCCTACAATGAGCAGTTCTTC
J: TRBJ2-1
V: TRBV5-1
size: once
D: TRBD2